This T cell receptor beta chain was identified during a study of post-analysis software for immune sequencing data. Overall study context: Relapsing-remitting, secondary progressive and progressive-relapsing courses of multiple sclerosis were included.

Study-wide findings and caveats: Higher frequency in patients than in controls was seen for about five TRBV segments, with TRBV5-6, TRBV5-1 and TRBV20-1 among them. Controls' normalized Chao1 diversity significantly exceeded that of multiple sclerosis patients.

TCR beta cDNA libraries included unique molecular identifiers. TCRdb used MiXCR to reprocess the PCR reads, holding one entry per CDR3 protein. This table has around 440,000 distinct CDR3 sequences, 40% to 55% appearing once. Only a few counts were recorded for this clonotype. Its target is not known. V shed 10 bases, J shed 0 bases, and the junction held 12 bases outside the gene matches. The CDR3 contains 17 residues. CDR1 is WNHNN and CDR2 is SYGVQD in the germline V gene (reference sequence). This TCR was sampled from a girl between 5 and 17 years old with multiple sclerosis. The chain is built from TRBV10-1 and TRBJ2-7; 13 bases line up with TRBD2. Specimen: blood. The CDR3 protein is CANSGTSGTGSSYEQYF. The CDR3 DNA reads as TGCGCCAACTCCGGGACTAGCGGGACTGGGAGCTCCTACGAGCAGTACTTC.